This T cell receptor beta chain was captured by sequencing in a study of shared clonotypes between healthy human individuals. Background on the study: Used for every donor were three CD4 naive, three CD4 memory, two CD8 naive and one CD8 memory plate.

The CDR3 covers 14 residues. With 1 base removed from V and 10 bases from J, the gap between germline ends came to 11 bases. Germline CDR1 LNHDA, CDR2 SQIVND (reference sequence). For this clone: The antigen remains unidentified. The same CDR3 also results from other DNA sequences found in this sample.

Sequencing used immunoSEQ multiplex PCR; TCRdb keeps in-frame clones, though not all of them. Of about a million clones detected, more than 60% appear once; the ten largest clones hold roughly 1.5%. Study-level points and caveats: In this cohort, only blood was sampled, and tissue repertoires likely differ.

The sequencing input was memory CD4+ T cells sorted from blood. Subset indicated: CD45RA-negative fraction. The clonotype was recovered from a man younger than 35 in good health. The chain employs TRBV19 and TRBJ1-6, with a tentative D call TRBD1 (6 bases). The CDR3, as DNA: TGTGCCAGTAGTATAGGAGGGGGAGTCTCACCCCTCCACTTT. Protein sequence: CASSIGGGVSPLHF.